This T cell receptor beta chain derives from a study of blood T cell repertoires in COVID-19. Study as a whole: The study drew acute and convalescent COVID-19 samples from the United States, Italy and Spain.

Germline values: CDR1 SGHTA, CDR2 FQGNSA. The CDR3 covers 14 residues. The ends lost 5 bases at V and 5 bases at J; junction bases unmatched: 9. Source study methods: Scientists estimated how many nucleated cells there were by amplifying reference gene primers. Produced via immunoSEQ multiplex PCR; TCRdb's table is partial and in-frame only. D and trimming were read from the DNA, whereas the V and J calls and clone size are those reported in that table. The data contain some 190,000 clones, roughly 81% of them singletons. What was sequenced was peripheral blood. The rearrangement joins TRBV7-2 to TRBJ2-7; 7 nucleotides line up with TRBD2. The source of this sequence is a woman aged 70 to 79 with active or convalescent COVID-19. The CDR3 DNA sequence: TGTGCCAGCAGCGGACGGACTAGTGGAGACGAGCAGTACTTC. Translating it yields CASSGRTSGDEQYF.